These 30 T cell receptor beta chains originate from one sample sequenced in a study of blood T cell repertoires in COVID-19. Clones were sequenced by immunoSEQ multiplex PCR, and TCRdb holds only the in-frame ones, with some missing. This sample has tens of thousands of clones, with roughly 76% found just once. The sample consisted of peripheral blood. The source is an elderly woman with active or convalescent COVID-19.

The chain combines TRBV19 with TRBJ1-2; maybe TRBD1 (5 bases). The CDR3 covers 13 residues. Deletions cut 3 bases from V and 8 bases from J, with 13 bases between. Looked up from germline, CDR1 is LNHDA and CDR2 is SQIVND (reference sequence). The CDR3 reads CASSIQQAGGYTF. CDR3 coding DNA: TGTGCCAGTAGTATCCAACAGGCGGGAGGCTACACCTTC.

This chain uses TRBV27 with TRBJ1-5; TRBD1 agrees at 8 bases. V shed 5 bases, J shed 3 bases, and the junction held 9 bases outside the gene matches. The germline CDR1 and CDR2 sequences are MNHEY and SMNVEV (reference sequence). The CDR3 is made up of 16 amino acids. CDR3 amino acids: CASSPYRQGFNQPQHF. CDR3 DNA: TGTGCCAGCAGTCCTTATAGACAGGGGTTCAATCAGCCCCAGCATTTT.

The chain's CDR3 is CASSRPGTGSYSPLHF. The CDR3 DNA reads TGTGCCAGCAGTCGACCCGGCACAGGGTCTTATTCACCCCTCCACTTT. The chain is built from TRBV27 and TRBJ1-6; D may be TRBD1 (6 bases). Trimming left V 5 bases short and J 8 bases short, with 19 bases between. In germline, CDR1 is MNHEY, CDR2 SMNVEV (reference sequence). The CDR3 covers 16 residues.

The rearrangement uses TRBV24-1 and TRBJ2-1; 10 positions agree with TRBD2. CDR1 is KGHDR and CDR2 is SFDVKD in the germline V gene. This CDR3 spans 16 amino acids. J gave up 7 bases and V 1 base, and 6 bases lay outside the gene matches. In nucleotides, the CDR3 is TGTGCCACCAGTGATTTATCAGCGGGAGGGATGAATGAGCAGTTCTTC. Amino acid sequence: CATSDLSAGGMNEQFF.

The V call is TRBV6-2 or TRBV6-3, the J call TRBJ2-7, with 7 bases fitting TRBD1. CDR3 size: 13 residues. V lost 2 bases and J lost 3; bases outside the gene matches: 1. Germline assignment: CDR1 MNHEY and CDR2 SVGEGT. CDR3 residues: CASSYRDSYEQYF. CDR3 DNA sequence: TGTGCCAGCAGTTACCGGGACAGCTACGAGCAGTACTTC.

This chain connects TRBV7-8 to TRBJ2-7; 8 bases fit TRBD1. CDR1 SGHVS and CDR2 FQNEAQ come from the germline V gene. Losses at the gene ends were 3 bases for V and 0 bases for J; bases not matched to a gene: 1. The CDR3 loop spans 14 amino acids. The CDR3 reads CASSLGTGSYEQYF. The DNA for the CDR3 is TGTGCCAGCAGCTTGGGGACAGGCTCCTACGAGCAGTACTTC.

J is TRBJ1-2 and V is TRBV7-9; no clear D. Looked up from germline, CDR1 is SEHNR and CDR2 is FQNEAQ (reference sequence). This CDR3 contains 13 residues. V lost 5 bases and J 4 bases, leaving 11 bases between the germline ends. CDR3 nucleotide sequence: TGTGCCAGCAGCCCACCGAGCGGCTATGGCTACACCTTC. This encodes CASSPPSGYGYTF.

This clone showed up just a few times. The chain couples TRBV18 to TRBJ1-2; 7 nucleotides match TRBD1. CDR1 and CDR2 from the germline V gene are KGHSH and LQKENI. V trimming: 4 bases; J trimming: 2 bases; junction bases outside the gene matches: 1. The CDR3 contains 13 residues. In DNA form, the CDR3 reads TGTGCCAGCTCACTGACAGGGAACTATGGCTACACCTTC. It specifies CASSLTGNYGYTF.

The CDR3 DNA sequence: TGTGCCAGCAGCCCCCAAGGTCGGACTAGCAAGAATGAGCAGTTCTTC. Translating gives CASSPQGRTSKNEQFF. The rearrangement uses TRBV7-9 and TRBJ2-1; TRBD2 agrees at 8 bases. V lost 5 bases to trimming and J lost 7 bases; unmatched junction nucleotides: 13. This CDR3 has 16 residues. Germline CDR1 and CDR2: SEHNR and FQNEAQ (reference sequence).

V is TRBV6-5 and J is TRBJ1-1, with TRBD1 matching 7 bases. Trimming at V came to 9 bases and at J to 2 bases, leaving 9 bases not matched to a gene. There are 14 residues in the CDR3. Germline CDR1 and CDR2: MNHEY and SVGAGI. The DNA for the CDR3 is TGTGCCAGTTACCTACAGGGGAGCAACACTGAAGCTTTCTTT. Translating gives CASYLQGSNTEAFF.

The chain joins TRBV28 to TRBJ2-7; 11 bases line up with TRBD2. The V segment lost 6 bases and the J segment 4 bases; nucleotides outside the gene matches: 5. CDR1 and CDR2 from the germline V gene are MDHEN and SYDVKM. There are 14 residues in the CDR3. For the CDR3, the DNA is TGTGCCAGCAGAACTAGCGGGAGTTTGTACGAGCAGTACTTC. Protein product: CASRTSGSLYEQYF.

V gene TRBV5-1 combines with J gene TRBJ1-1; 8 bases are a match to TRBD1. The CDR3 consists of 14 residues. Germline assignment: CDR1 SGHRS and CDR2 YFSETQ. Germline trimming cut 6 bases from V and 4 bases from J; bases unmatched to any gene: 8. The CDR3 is CASKNGQGVTEAFF. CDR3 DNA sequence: TGCGCCAGCAAGAACGGACAGGGAGTCACTGAAGCTTTCTTT.

Here the CDR3 reads CASRGQSRETQYF. CDR3 bases: TGTGCCAGTAGGGGACAGTCTAGGGAGACCCAGTACTTC. This rearrangement joins TRBV19 to TRBJ2-5; 7 positions match TRBD1. CDR1 is LNHDA, CDR2 SQIVND, per germline (reference sequence). V was pared by 6 bases and J by 5 bases, with 6 bases of the junction left unmatched. The CDR3 loop spans 13 amino acids.

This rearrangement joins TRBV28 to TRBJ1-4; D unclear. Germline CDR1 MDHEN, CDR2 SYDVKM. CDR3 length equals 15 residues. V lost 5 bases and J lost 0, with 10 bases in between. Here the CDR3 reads CASSRRGSTNEKLFF. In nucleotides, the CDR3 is TGTGCCAGCAGTCGACGGGGATCAACTAATGAAAAACTGTTTTTT. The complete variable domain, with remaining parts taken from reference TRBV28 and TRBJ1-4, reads DVKVTQSSRYLVKRTGEKVFLECVQDMDHENMFWYRQDPGLGLRLIYFSYDVKMKEKGDIPEGYSVSREKKERFSLILESASTNQTSMYLCASSRRGSTNEKLFFGSGTQLSVL.

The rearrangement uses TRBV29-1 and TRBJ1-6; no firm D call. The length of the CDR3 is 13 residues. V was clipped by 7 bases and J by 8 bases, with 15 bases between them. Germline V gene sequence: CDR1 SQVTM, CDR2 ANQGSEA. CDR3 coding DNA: TGCAGCGCCTCGGTCTCTGAGGATTCACCCCTCCACTTT. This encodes CSASVSEDSPLHF. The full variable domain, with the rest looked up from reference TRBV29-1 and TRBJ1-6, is SAVISQKPSRDICQRGTSLTIQCQVDSQVTMMFWYRQQPGQSLTLIATANQGSEATYESGFVIDKFPISRPNLTFSTLTVSNMSPEDSSIYLCSASVSEDSPLHFGNGTRLTVT.

In nucleotides, the CDR3 is TGTGCCAGCAGTTACGGGGGCTTCTCAAACATTCAGTACTTC. Translating gives CASSYGGFSNIQYF. The J gene is TRBJ2-4, the V gene TRBV6-2 or TRBV6-3; perhaps TRBD1 as D (6 bases). The V end lost 2 bases, the J end lost 6 bases, and 11 bases lay between the germline ends. Germline values: CDR1 MNHEY, CDR2 SVGEGT. This CDR3 is built from 14 residues.

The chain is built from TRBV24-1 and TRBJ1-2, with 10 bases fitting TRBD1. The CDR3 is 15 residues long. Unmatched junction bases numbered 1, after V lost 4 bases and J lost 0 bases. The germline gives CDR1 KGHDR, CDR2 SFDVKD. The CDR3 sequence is CATSDGQGANYGYTF. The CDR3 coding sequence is TGTGCCACCAGTGACGGACAGGGGGCTAACTATGGCTACACCTTC.

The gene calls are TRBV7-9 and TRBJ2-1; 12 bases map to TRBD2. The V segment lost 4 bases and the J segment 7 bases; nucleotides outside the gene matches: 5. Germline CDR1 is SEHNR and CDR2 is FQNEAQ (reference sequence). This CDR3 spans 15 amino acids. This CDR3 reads CASSSSGRDRNEQFF. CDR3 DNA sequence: TGTGCCAGCAGCTCTAGCGGGAGGGATCGGAATGAGCAGTTCTTC.

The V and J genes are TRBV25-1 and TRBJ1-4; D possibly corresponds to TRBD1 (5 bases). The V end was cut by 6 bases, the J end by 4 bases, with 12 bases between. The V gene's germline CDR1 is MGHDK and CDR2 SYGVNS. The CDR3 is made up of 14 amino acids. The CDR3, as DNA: TGTGCCAGCAGCAAGGAGGGGTATAATGAAAAACTGTTTTTT. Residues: CASSKEGYNEKLFF.

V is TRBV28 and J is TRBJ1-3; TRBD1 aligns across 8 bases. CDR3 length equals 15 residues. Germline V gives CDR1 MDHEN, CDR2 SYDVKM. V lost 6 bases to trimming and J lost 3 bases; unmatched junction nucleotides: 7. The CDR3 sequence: CASRVDRVGGNTIYF. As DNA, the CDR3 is TGTGCCAGCAGAGTGGACAGGGTGGGTGGAAACACCATATATTTT.

The CDR3 region is CASSLTAGQQETQYF. The CDR3, as DNA: TGTGCCAGCAGCTTAACGGCTGGGCAGCAAGAGACCCAGTACTTC. The chain joins TRBV7-3 to TRBJ2-5; D not certain. V was cut by 0 bases and J by 2 bases, with 10 bases left in between. Germline CDR1 is SGHTA and CDR2 is FQGTGA. The CDR3 extends over 15 amino acids.

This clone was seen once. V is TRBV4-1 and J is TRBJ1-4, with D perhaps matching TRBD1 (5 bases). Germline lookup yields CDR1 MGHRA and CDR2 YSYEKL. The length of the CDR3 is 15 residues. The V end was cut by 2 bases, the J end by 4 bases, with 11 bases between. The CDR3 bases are TGCGCCAGCAGCCAACTCCGACAGATTAATGAAAAACTGTTTTTT. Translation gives CASSQLRQINEKLFF.

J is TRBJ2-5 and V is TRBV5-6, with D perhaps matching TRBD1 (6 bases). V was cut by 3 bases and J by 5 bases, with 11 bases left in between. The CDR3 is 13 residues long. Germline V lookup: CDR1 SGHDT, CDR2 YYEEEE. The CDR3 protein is CASSSGVGETQYF. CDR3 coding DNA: TGTGCCAGCAGCTCAGGGGTGGGGGAGACCCAGTACTTC.

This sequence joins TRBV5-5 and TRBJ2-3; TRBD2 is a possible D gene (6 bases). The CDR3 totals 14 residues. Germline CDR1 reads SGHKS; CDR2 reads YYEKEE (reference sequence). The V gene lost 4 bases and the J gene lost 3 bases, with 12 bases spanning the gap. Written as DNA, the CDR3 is TGTGCCAGCAGCCAGGGCGGAGGGACAGATACGCAGTATTTT. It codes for CASSQGGGTDTQYF.

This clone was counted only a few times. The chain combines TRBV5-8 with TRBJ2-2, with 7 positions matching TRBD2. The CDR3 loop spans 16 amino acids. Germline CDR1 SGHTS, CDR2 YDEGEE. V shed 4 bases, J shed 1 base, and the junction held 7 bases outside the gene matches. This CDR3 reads CASSPSWGGNTGELFF. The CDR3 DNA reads TGTGCCAGCAGCCCCTCTTGGGGGGGGAACACCGGGGAGCTGTTTTTT.

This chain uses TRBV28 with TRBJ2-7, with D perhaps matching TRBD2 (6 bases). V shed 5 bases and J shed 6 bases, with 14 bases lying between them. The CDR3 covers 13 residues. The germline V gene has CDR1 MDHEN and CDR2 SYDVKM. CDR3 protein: CASSPLLAREQYF. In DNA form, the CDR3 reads TGTGCCAGCAGTCCACTTCTAGCGCGCGAGCAGTACTTC.

CDR3 nucleotide sequence: TGCGCCAGCAGCCCCGGACAGGGGGGCCAGCCCCAGCATTTT. It specifies CASSPGQGGQPQHF. V and J are TRBV5-1 and TRBJ1-5; 10 nucleotides align to TRBD1. The CDR3 spans 14 residues. Germline trimming cut 4 bases from V and 7 bases from J; bases unmatched to any gene: 5. In germline, CDR1 is SGHRS, CDR2 YFSETQ.

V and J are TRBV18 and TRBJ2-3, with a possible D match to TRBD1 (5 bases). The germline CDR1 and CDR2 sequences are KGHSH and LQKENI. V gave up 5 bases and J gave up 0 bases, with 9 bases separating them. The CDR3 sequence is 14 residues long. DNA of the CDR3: TGTGCCAGCTCAAGGACAACTAGCACAGATACGCAGTATTTT. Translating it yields CASSRTTSTDTQYF.

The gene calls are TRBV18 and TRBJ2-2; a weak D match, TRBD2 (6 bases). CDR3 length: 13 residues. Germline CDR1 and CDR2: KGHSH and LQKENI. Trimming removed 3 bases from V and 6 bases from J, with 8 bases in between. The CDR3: CASSPRGSGELFF. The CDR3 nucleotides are TGTGCCAGCTCACCGCGGGGTTCCGGGGAGCTGTTTTTT. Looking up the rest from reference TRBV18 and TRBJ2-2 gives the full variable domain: NAGVMQNPRHLVRRRGQEARLRCSPMKGHSHVYWYRQLPEEGLKFMVYLQKENIIDESGMPKERFSAEFPKEGPSILRIQQVVRGDSAAYFCASSPRGSGELFFGEGSRLTVL.

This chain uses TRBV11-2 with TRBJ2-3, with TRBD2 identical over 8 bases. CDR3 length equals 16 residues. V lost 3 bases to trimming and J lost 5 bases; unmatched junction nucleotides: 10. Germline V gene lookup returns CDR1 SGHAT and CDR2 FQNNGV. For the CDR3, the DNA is TGTGCCAGCAGCTTCGGAGCGGGAGTTAGAGAAGATACGCAGTATTTT. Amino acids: CASSFGAGVREDTQYF.